The 17 T cell receptor beta chains below come from one sample, sequenced in a study of T cell responses to AZD1222 COVID-19 vaccine. Produced via immunoSEQ multiplex PCR; TCRdb's table is partial and in-frame only. This repertoire shows 150,000 to 200,000 clones, about 90% found once; its top ten account for less than 6.5%. Specimen: peripheral blood, collected on day 0 of AZD1222 vaccination. Every receptor here comes from an adult in good health.

This rearrangement joins TRBV5-1 to TRBJ2-2; weak D call: TRBD1 (5 bases). The CDR3 loop spans 14 amino acids. CDR1 is SGHRS and CDR2 is YFSETQ in the germline V gene. The V and J ends lost 1 base and 6 bases respectively, with 10 bases between them. In DNA form, the CDR3 reads TGCGCCAGCAGCTTGCTAGGGGCCGCCGGGGAGCTGTTTTTT. Residues: CASSLLGAAGELFF.

The chain joins TRBV12-3 or TRBV12-4 to TRBJ2-3, with 8 bases that match TRBD2. V lost 8 bases, J lost 2 bases, and 3 bases stayed unmatched. The length of the CDR3 is 13 residues. CDR3 sequence (DNA): TGTGCCAGCTGCGGGGGGAACACAGATACGCAGTATTTT. This translates into CASCGGNTDTQYF.

This chain links TRBV12-5 with TRBJ2-3; 8 bases map to TRBD2. CDR3 length equals 14 residues. V trimming: 3 bases; J trimming: 7 bases; junction bases outside the gene matches: 6. Germline CDR1 reads LGHNT; CDR2 reads FRNRAP. The CDR3 DNA is TGTGCTAGTGGTTTTCTGCGGGAGGAGCATACGCAGTATTTT. Translation gives CASGFLREEHTQYF.

The rearrangement uses TRBV6-5 and TRBJ2-7; 7 nucleotides line up with TRBD1. CDR1 is MNHEY and CDR2 is SVGAGI in the germline V gene. The trim removed 6 bases at V and 3 bases at J, leaving 2 bases unmatched. This CDR3 comprises 12 residues. CDR3 DNA sequence: TGTGCCAGCAGCCGACAGGGCTACGAGCAGTACTTC. Encoded protein: CASSRQGYEQYF.

The gene calls are TRBV6-1 and TRBJ1-2; D call uncertain. V was shortened by 3 bases and J by 2 bases, with 7 bases between the two germline ends. CDR1 and CDR2 from the germline V gene are MNHNS and SASEGT. This CDR3 has 13 amino acids. CDR3 sequence reads: CASSEERNYGYTF. The CDR3 nucleotides are TGTGCCAGCAGTGAGGAAAGAAACTATGGCTACACCTTC.

This clone has only one observation. This CDR3 is CASSPGQAGNTIYF. The CDR3 DNA sequence: TGTGCCAGTAGTCCGGGACAGGCTGGAAACACCATATATTTT. V gene TRBV19 combines with J gene TRBJ1-3; 8 positions match TRBD1. Germline values: CDR1 LNHDA, CDR2 SQIVND (reference sequence). There are 14 residues in the CDR3. V lost 5 bases, J lost 2 bases, and 2 bases stayed unmatched.

The chain joins TRBV6-5 to TRBJ1-3, with a tentative D call TRBD1 (6 bases). The CDR3 covers 14 residues. From germline, CDR1 is MNHEY and CDR2 SVGAGI. V was pared by 6 bases and J by 4 bases, with 13 bases between. The CDR3 sequence is CASSRGHGGNTIYF. The CDR3 bases are TGTGCCAGCAGCCGGGGACACGGGGGAAACACCATATATTTT.

The chain is built from TRBV15 and TRBJ1-4; D call uncertain. From germline, CDR1 is LNHNV and CDR2 YYDKDF (reference sequence). Between the trimmed V and J ends, which lost 5 bases and 6 bases, there was a span of 19 bases. This CDR3 has 16 amino acids. CDR3 nucleotides: TGTGCCACCAGCGGCCCTGAGCGGACCTTTGATGAAAAACTGTTTTTT. Protein: CATSGPERTFDEKLFF.

The genes are TRBV4-3 and TRBJ1-5; 8 nucleotides align to TRBD1. V shed 0 bases and J 3 bases; nucleotides not matched to a gene: 4. Germline V gives CDR1 LGHNA, CDR2 YSLEER. This CDR3 spans 16 amino acids. The CDR3 protein is CASSQEPDRVNQPQHF. CDR3 DNA: TGCGCCAGCAGCCAAGAGCCGGACAGGGTCAATCAGCCCCAGCATTTT.

The chain links TRBV6-2 or TRBV6-3 to TRBJ1-5; D gene unclear. Trimming shortened V by 5 bases and J by 5 bases, and 7 bases separated the two germline ends. This CDR3 is 12 amino acids long. Germline V gives CDR1 MNHEY, CDR2 SVGEGT. The CDR3 coding sequence is TGTGCCAGCAGTACCCCTTATCAGCCCCAGCATTTT. Protein product: CASSTPYQPQHF.

The CDR3: CATGSGGASYNEQFF. CDR3 DNA: TGTGCCACCGGAAGCGGGGGGGCTTCCTACAATGAGCAGTTCTTC. The genes are TRBV15 and TRBJ2-1; TRBD2 aligns across 10 bases. The length of the CDR3 is 15 residues. The V gene's germline CDR1 is LNHNV and CDR2 YYDKDF (reference sequence). V dropped 8 bases and J dropped 1; count of bases not matched to a gene: 5.

This sequence joins TRBV28 and TRBJ2-3; 7 bases line up with TRBD1. This CDR3 comprises 14 residues. Losses at the gene ends were 6 bases for V and 0 bases for J; bases not matched to a gene: 3. Germline V gene data show CDR1 as MDHEN and CDR2 as SYDVKM. CDR3 nucleotide sequence: TGTGCCAGCAGGGCACAGGGGAGCACAGATACGCAGTATTTT. Translation gives CASRAQGSTDTQYF. The full variable domain, its missing parts supplied by reference TRBV28 and TRBJ2-3, is DVKVTQSSRYLVKRTGEKVFLECVQDMDHENMFWYRQDPGLGLRLIYFSYDVKMKEKGDIPEGYSVSREKKERFSLILESASTNQTSMYLCASRAQGSTDTQYFGPGTRLTVL.

The chain joins TRBV18 to TRBJ1-3, with 7 bases lining up with TRBD1. Trimming removed 5 bases from V and 3 bases from J; junction bases left unmatched: 10. The CDR3 has 16 amino acids. Looked up from germline, CDR1 is KGHSH and CDR2 is LQKENI. CDR3 residues: CASSTGEGVFGNTIYF. Written as DNA, the CDR3 is TGTGCCAGCTCAACAGGGGAAGGGGTGTTTGGAAACACCATATATTTT.

On this clone: A junction end diverges from the germline sequence, so it may reflect a read error. The chain joins TRBV28 to TRBJ1-2; the D is unclear. The V gene's germline CDR1 is MDHEN and CDR2 SYDVKM. CDR3 size: 13 residues. Here the CDR3 DNA reads TGTGCCAGCACTTTAACGGGGAACTATGGCTACACCTTC. It yields the protein CASTLTGNYGYTF.

The chain is built from TRBV3-1 (or the pseudogene TRBV3-2) and TRBJ1-1, with D possibly TRBD1 on 5 matching bases. Germline loops: CDR1 LGHDT, CDR2 YNNKEL (reference sequence). Trimming took 4 bases from V and 3 from J, leaving 12 bases between them. The CDR3 spans 14 residues. The CDR3 DNA reads as TGTGCCAGCAGCCGAATCAAGGGGTACACTGAAGCTTTCTTT. It specifies CASSRIKGYTEAFF.

The chain recombines TRBV9 with TRBJ2-3; D is unresolved. Germline lookup yields CDR1 SGDLS and CDR2 YYNGEE. V lost 7 bases and J lost 3, with 18 bases in between. This CDR3 is 15 amino acids long. CDR3 DNA: TGTGCCAGCGAGAAGTCGAACAGTATTACAGATACGCAGTATTTT. It is translated as CASEKSNSITDTQYF.

This chain joins TRBV4-3 and TRBJ2-1; the D is unclear. The CDR3 is made up of 15 amino acids. The germline V gene encodes CDR1 LGHNA and CDR2 YSLEER. Trimming removed 0 bases from V and 8 bases from J, with 14 bases in between. CDR3 nucleotide sequence: TGCGCCAGCAGCCAAGATAAGAGGCAATCGGATGAGCAGTTCTTC. Protein product: CASSQDKRQSDEQFF.